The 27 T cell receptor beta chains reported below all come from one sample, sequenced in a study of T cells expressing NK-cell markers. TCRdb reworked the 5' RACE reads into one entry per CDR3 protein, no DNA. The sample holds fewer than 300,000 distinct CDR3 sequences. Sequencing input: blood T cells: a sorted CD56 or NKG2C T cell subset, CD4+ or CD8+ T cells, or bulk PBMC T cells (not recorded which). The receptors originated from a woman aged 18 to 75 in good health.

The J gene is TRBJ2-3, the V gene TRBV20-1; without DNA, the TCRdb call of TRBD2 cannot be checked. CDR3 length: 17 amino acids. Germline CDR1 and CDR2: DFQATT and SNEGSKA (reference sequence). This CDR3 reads CSARGIGLAGLTDTQYF.

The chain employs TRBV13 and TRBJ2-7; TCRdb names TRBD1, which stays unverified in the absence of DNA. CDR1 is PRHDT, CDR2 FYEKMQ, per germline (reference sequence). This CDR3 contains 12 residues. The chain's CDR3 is CASSLRGNEQYF.

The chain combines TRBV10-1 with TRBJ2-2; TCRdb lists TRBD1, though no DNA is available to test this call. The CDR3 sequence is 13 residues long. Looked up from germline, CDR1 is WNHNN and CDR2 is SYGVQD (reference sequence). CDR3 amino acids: CASSEDSTGELFF.

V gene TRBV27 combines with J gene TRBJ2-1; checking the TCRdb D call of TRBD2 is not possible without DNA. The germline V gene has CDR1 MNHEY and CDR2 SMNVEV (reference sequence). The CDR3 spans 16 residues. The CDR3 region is CATILGSGGRWNEQFF.

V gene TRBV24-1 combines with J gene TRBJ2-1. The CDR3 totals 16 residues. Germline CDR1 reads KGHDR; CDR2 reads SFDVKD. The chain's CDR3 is CATSDPKNRIYNEQFF.

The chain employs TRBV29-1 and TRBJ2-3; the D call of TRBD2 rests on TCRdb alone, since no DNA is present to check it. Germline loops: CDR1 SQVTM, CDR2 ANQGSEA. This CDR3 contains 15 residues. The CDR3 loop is CSVAPRTSGEDTQYF.

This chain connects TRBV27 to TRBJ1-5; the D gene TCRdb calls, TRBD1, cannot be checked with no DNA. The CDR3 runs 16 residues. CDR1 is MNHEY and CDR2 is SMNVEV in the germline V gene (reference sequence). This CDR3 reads CASSPWTGGSNQPQHF.

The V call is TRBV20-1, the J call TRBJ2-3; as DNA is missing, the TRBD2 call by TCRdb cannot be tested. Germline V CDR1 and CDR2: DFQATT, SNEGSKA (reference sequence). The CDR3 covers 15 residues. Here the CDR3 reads CSAASGREGTDTQYF.

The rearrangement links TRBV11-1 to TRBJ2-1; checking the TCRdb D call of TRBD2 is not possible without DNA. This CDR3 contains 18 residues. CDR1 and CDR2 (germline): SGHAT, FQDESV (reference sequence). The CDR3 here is CASSLRPYSGRNYNEQFF.

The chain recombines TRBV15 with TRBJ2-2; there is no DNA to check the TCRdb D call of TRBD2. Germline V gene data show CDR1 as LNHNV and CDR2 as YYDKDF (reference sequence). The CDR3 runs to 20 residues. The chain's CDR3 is CATRRVWGASAMANTGELFF. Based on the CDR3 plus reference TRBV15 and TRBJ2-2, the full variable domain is DAMVIQNPRYQVTQFGKPVTLSCSQTLNHNVMYWYQQKSSQAPKLLFHYYDKDFNNEADTPDNFQSRRPNTSFCFLDIRSPGLGDTAMYLCATRRVWGASAMANTGELFFGEGSRLTVL.

The CDR3 protein is CASSGTGRANEKLFF. The chain joins TRBV5-1 to TRBJ1-4; TCRdb outputs TRBD1, but without DNA this stays unchecked. Per the germline V gene, CDR1 is SGHRS and CDR2 is YFSETQ. The CDR3 loop spans 15 amino acids. Supplemented by reference TRBV5-1 and TRBJ1-4, the full variable domain reads KAGVTQTPRYLIKTRGQQVTLSCSPISGHRSVSWYQQTPGQGLQFLFEYFSETQRNKGNFPGRFSGRQFSNSRSEMNVSTLELGDSALYLCASSGTGRANEKLFFGSGTQLSVL.

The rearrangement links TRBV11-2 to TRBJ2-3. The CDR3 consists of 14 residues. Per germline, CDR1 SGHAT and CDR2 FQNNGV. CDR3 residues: CASSLDRRTDTQYF.

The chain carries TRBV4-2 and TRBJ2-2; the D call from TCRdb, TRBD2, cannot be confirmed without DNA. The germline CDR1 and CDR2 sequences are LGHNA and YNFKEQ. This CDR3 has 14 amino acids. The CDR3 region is CASSQLAGGGELFF.

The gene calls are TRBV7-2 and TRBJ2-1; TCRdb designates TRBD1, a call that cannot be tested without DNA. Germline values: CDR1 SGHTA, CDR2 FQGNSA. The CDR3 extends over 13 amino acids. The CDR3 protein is CASSLVGKGEQFF.

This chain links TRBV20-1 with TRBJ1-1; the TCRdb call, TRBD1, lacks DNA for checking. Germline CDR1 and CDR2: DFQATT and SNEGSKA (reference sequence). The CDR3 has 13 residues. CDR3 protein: CSALGGVNTEAFF.

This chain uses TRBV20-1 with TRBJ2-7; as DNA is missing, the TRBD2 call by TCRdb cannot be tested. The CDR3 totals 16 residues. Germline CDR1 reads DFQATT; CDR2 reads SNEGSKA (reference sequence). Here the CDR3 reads CSARGNGLAGVYEQYF.

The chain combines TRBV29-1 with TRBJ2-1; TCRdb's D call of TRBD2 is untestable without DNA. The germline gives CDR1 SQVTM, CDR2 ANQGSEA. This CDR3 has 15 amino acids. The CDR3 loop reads CSVAGRASSYNEQFF.

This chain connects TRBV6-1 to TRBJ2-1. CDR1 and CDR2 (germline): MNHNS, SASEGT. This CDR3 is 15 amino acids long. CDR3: CATHTLLSFYNEQFF.

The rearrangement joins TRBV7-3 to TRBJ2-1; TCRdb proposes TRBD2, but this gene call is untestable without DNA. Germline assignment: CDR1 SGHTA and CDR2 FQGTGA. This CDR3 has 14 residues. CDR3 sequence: CASSPTGLAYEQFF.

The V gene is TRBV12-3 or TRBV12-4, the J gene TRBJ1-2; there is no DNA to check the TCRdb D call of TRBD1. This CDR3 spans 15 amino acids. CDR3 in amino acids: CASSSPHKGNYGYTF.

CDR3 region: CSASGGGASDTQYF. J is TRBJ2-3 and V is TRBV20-1; TCRdb's assignment of TRBD2 cannot be checked, as there is no DNA. Germline V gene sequence: CDR1 DFQATT, CDR2 SNEGSKA (reference sequence). The CDR3 is made up of 14 amino acids.

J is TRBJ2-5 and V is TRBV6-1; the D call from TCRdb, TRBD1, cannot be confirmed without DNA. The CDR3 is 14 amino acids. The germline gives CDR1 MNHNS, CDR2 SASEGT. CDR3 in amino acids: CASRKGPNQETQYF.

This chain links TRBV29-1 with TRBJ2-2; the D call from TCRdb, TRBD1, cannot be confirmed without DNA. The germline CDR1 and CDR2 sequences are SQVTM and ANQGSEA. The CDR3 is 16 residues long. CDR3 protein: CSVEVPPGGPTGELFF.

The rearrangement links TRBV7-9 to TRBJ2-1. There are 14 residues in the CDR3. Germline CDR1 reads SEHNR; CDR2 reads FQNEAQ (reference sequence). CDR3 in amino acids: CASSPSGATNEQFF.

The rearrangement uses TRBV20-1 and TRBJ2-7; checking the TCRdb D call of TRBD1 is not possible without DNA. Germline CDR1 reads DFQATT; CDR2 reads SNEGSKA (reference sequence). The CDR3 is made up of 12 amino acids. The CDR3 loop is CSARVPGNEQYF.

The CDR3 reads CASSSTSGSLDEQYF. This chain connects TRBV7-6 to TRBJ2-7; TCRdb picks TRBD2, but there is no DNA to check that call. In germline, CDR1 is SGHVS, CDR2 FNYEAQ. The CDR3 sequence is 15 residues long. The whole variable domain, filled in from reference TRBV7-6 and TRBJ2-7, reads GAGVSQSPRYKVTKRGQDVALRCDPISGHVSLYWYRQALGQGPEFLTYFNYEAQQDKSGLPNDRFSAERPEGSISTLTIQRTEQRDSAMYRCASSSTSGSLDEQYFGPGTRLTVT.

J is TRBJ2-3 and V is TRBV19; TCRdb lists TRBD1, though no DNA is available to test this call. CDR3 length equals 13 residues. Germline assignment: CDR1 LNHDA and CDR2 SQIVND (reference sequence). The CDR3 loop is CASSIDGGNTQYF.